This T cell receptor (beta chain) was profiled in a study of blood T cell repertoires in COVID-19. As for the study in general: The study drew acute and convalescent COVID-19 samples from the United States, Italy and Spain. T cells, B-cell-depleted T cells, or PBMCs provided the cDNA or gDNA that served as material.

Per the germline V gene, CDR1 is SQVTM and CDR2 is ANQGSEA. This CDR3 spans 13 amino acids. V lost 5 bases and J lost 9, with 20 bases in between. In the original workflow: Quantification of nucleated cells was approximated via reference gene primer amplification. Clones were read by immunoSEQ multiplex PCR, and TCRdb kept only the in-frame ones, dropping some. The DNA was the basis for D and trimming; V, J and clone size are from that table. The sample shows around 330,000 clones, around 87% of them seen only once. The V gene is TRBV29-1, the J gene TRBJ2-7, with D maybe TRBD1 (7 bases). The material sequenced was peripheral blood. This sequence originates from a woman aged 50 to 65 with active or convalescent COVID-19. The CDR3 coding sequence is TGCAGCGTTACCAGCGTAGGAGGGGGCGGGCAGTACTTC. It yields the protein CSVTSVGGGGQYF.